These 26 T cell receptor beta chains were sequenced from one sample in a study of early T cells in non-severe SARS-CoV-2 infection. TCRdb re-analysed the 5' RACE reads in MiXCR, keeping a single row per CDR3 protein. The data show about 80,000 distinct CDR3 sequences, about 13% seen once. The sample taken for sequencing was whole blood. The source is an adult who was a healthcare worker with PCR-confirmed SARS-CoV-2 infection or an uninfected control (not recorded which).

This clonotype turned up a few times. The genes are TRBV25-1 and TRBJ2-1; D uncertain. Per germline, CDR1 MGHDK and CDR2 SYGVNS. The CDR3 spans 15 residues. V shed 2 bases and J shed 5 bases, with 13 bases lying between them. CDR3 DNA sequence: TGTGCCAGCAGTGAAATTTCCACAAGGGACAATGAGCAGTTCTTC. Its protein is CASSEISTRDNEQFF.

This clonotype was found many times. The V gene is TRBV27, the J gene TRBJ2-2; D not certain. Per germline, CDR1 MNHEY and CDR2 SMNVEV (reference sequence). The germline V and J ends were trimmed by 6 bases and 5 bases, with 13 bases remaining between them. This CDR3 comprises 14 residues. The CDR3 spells CASSLRRSTGELFF. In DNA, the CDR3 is TGTGCCAGCAGCCTCAGGCGGTCGACCGGGGAGCTGTTTTTT.

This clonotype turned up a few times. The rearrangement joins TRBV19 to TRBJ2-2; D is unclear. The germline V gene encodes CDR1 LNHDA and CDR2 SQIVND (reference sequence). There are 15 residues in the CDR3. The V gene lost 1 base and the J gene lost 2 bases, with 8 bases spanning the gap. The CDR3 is CASSIALANTGELFF. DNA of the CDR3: TGTGCCAGTAGTATAGCACTGGCCAACACCGGGGAGCTGTTTTTT.

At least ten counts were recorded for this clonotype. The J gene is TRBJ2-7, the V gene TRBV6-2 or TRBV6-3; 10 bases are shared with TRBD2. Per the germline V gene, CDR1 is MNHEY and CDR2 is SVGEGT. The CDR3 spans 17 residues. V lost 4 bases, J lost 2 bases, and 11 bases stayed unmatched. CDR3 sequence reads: CASSWPTSGDFAYEQYF. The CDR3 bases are TGTGCCAGCAGTTGGCCCACTAGCGGGGACTTCGCCTACGAGCAGTACTTC.

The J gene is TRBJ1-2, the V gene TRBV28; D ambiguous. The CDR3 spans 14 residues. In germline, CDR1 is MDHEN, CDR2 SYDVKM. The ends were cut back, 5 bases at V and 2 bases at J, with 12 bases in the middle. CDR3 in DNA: TGTGCCAGCAGTCCAATACAAGAAAACTATGGCTACACCTTC. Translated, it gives CASSPIQENYGYTF.

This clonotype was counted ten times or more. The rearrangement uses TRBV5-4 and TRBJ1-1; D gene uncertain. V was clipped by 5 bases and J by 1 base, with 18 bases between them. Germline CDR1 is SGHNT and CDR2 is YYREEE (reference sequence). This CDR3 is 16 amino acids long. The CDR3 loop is CASRFYSFEGNTEAFF. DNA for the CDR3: TGTGCCAGCAGATTCTACTCCTTTGAGGGGAACACTGAAGCTTTCTTT. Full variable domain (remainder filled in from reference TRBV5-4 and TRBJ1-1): ETGVTQSPTHLIKTRGQQVTLRCSSQSGHNTVSWYQQALGQGPQFIFQYYREEENGRGNFPPRFSGLQFPNYSSELNVNALELDDSALYLCASRFYSFEGNTEAFFGQGTRLTVV.

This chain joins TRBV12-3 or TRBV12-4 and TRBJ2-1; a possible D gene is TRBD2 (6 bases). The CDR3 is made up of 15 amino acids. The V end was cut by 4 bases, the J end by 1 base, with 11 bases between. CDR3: CASSSGSGSYNEQFF. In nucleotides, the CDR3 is TGTGCCAGCAGTTCCGGGAGTGGTTCCTACAATGAGCAGTTCTTC.

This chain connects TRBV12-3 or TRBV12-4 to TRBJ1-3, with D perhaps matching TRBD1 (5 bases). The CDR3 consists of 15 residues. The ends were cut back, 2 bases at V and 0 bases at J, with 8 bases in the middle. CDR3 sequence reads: CASSLQGTSGNTIYF. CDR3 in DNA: TGTGCCAGCAGTTTACAGGGTACCTCTGGAAACACCATATATTTT.

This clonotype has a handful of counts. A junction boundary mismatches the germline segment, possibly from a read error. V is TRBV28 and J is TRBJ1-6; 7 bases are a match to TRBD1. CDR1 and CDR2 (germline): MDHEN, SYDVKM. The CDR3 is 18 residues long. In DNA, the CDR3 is TGTGTCAGCAGCCTAGGGACAGTAATAATCCTGGGTAATTCACCCCTCCACTTT. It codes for CVSSLGTVIILGNSPLHF. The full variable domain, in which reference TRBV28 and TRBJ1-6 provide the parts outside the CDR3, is DVKVTQSSRYLVKRTGEKVFLECVQDMDHENMFWYRQDPGLGLRLIYFSYDVKMKEKGDIPEGYSVSREKKERFSLILESASTNQTSMYLCVSSLGTVIILGNSPLHFGNGTRLTVT.

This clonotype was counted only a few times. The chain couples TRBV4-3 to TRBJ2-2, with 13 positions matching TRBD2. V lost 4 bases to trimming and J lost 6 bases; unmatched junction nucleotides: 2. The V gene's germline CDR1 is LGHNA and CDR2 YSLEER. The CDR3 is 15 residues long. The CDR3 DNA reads TGCGCCAGCAGCCCAACTAGCGGGAGGGCCGGGGAGCTGTTTTTT. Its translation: CASSPTSGRAGELFF.

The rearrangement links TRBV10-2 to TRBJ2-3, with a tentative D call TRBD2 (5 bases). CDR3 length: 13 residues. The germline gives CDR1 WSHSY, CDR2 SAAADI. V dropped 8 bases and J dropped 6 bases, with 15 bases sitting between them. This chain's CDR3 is CASLTGLMDTQYF. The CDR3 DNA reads TGCGCCAGCTTGACGGGATTGATGGATACGCAGTATTTT.

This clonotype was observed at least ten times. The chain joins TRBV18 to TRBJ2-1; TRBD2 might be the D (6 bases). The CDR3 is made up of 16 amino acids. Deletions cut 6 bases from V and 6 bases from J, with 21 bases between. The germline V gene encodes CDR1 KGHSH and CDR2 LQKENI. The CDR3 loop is CASSRAKGLAVNEQFF. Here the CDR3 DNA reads TGTGCCAGCTCCCGCGCCAAGGGACTGGCAGTCAATGAGCAGTTCTTC.

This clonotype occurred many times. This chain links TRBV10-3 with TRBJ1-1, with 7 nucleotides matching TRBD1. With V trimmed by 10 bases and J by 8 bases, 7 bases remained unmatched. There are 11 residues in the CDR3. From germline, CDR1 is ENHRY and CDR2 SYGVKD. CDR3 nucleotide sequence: TGTGCCAGCCAGGGACAGAAAGAAGCTTTCTTT. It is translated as CASQGQKEAFF.

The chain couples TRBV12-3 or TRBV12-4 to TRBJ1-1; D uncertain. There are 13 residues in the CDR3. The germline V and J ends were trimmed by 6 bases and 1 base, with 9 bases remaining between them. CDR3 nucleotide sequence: TGTGCCAGCAGCCTACAGAGGAACACTGAAGCTTTCTTT. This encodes CASSLQRNTEAFF.

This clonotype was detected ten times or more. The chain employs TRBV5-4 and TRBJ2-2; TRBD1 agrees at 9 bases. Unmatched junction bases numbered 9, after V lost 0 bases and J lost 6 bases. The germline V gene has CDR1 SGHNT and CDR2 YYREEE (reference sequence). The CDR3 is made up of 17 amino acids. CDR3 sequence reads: CASSLAKGTGSPGELFF. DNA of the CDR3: TGTGCCAGCAGCTTGGCCAAAGGGACAGGGTCTCCCGGGGAGCTGTTTTTT.

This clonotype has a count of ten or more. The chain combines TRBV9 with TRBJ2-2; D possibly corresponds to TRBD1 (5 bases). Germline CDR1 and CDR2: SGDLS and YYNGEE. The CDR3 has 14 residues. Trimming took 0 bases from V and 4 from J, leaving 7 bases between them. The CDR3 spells CASSVGDSTGELFF. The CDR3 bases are TGTGCCAGCAGCGTAGGAGACAGCACCGGGGAGCTGTTTTTT. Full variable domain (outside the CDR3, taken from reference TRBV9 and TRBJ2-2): DSGVTQTPKHLITATGQRVTLRCSPRSGDLSVYWYQQSLDQGLQFLIQYYNGEERAKGNILERFSAQQFPDLHSELNLSSLELGDSALYFCASSVGDSTGELFFGEGSRLTVL.

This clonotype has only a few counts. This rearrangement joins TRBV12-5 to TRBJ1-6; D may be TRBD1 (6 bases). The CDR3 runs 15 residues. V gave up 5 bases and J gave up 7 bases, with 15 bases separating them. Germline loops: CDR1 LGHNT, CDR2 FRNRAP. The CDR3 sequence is CASGRRDTWNSPLHF. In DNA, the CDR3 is TGTGCTAGTGGTCGGAGGGACACTTGGAATTCACCCCTCCACTTT.

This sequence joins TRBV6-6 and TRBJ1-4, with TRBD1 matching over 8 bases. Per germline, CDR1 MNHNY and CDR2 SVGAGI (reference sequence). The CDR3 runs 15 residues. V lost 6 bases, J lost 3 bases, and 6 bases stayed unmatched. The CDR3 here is CASRLQGDSNEKLFF. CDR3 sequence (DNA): TGTGCCAGCAGGCTACAGGGGGATTCTAATGAAAAACTGTTTTTT.

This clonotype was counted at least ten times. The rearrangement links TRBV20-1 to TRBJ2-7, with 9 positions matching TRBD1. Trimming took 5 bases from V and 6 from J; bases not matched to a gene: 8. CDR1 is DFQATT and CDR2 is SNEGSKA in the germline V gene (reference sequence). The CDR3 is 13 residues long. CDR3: CSASKQGAGEQYF. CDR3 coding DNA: TGCAGTGCTTCAAAACAGGGGGCTGGCGAGCAGTACTTC.

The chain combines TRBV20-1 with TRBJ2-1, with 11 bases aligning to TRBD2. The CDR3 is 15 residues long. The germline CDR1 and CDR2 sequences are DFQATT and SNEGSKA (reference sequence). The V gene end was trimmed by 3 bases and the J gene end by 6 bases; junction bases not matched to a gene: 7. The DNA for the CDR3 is TGCAGTGCTAGTCTTCTAGCGGGGGGACCCAATGAGCAGTTCTTC. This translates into CSASLLAGGPNEQFF.

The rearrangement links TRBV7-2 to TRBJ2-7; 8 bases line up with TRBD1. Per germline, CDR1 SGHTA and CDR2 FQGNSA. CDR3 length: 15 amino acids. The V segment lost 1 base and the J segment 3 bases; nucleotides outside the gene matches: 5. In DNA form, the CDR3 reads TGTGCCAGCAGCTTAGGGACAGGGCTAGTCTACGAGCAGTACTTC. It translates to CASSLGTGLVYEQYF.

DNA for the CDR3: TGTGCCAGCAGTAGTAGACTAGACCCTGAGACCCAGTACTTC. Translated, it gives CASSSRLDPETQYF. The chain joins TRBV28 to TRBJ2-5, with D maybe TRBD2 (6 bases). The germline V gene has CDR1 MDHEN and CDR2 SYDVKM. This CDR3 is built from 14 residues. V shed 5 bases and J shed 5 bases, with 15 bases lying between them.

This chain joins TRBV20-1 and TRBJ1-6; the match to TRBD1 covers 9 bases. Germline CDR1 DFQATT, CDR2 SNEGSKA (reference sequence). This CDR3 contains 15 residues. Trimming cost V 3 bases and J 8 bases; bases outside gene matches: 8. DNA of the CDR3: TGCAGTGCTAGGATGGACAGGGGTTTTTATTCACCCCTCCACTTT. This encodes CSARMDRGFYSPLHF.

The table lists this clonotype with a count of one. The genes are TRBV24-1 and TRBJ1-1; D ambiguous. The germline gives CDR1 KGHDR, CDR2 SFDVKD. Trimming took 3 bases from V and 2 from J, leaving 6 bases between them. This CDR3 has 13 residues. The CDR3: CATSDVLNTEAFF. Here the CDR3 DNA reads TGTGCCACCAGTGATGTCCTAAACACTGAAGCTTTCTTT.

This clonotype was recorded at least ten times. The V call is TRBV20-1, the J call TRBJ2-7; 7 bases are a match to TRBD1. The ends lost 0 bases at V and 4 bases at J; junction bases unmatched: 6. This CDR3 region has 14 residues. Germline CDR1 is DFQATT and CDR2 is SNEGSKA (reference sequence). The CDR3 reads CSAREGGSQYEQYF. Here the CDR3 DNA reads TGCAGTGCTAGAGAAGGGGGCAGTCAATACGAGCAGTACTTC.

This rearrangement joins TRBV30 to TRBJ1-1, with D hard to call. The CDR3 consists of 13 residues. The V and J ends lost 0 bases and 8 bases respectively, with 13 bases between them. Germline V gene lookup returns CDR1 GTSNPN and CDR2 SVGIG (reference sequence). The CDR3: CAWSVSARSEAFF. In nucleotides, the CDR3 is TGTGCCTGGAGTGTATCGGCGCGATCCGAAGCTTTCTTT.